This TCR beta chain appears in the sequencing data of a study of blood T cell repertoires in COVID-19. Study information: Italy, Spain and the United States were the sources of the convalescent and acute COVID-19 samples.

Germline V gene data show CDR1 as SGHTA and CDR2 as FQGNSA. The V gene end was trimmed by 2 bases and the J gene end by 5 bases; junction bases not matched to a gene: 6. The CDR3 runs to 15 residues. Original processing methods: Amplification of reference gene primers was used by the study to estimate nucleated cell counts. Measured with immunoSEQ multiplex PCR; TCRdb has only the in-frame clones, and not every one. The DNA gave D and trimming, while V, J and clone size come from that table. Of 300,000 or so clones listed, 87% were seen once; the top ten hold about 8%. The source is a woman aged 50 to 65 who had recovered from COVID-19. This sequence joins TRBV7-2 and TRBJ2-7, with TRBD2 identical over 10 bases. The sequenced material came from peripheral blood. Written as DNA, the CDR3 is TGTGCCAGCAGCTTAAGCCTAGCGGGAGAACACGAGCAGTACTTC. Translated: CASSLSLAGEHEQYF.